The clone carrying this TCR beta chain was seen a few times. In germline, CDR1 is SGHTA, CDR2 FQGTGA. Trimming removed 0 bases from V and 6 bases from J; junction bases left unmatched: 3. The length of the CDR3 is 16 residues. Healthy Caucasian individuals made up all the donors. TCRdb recomputed calls from the 5' RACE reads with MiXCR, one row per CDR3 protein. This table holds about 530,000 distinct CDR3 sequences, approximately 20% found once. This record belongs to a study of identical twins. The sample also formed part of further work on yellow fever vaccine responses in identical twins.

V usage is TRBV7-3 and J usage is TRBJ2-3; the match to TRBD2 covers 13 bases. This TCR was sampled from a woman between 18 and 29 years old in good health. The sample consisted of CD4+ T cells sorted from blood. The chain's CDR3 is CASSLTGTSGVDTQYF. For the CDR3, the DNA is TGTGCCAGCAGCTTAACCGGGACTAGCGGGGTTGATACGCAGTATTTT.